This TCR beta chain was documented in a study of T cell responses to AZD1222 COVID-19 vaccine (dated by TCRdb to about 2021). Notes on the research overall: AZD1222 recipients given second doses at about 4 weeks or at about 12 weeks were pooled, since spike-specific TCR depth and breadth were not found to differ between the two schedules. Trial participants were enrolled into age subgroups of 18-55, 56-69 and 70-plus years, which contained approximately 150, 28 and 58 TCR-sequenced participants, respectively. A total of 233 trial participants underwent TCR sequencing, of whom around 200 received two doses of AZD1222 and about 26 received two doses of the MenACWY control vaccine. Broader findings and caveats from the paper: Spike-specific TCR breadth and depth rose significantly after two AZD1222 doses compared with day 0 and with MenACWY recipients. Participants were mostly white British, with more females than males. The authors suggested clonal diversity may have been underestimated. Conclusions about previously exposed vaccinees are limited because only a handful of AZD1222 recipients were SARS-CoV-2 seropositive at baseline. The whole spike protein was spanned by vaccine-associated CD4 TCRs, and dominant responses were seen in regions 160-218 and 743-854. Because no day 14 peak-response samples were available, the repertoires could be characterized only after the peak T cell response. Nearly half of unique spike-specific TCRs reportedly recognized epitopes outside regions mutated in the B.1.351 and B.1.1.7 variants. The 56-69-year group was small, and its depth increase did not reach significance, likely because of low power.

What this sample's time point label stands for: baseline before first vaccination. The vaccinee samples were drawn from two UK trials, COV001 and COV002, one of which was a single-blind randomized controlled phase 2/3 trial testing AZD1222 (ChAdOx1 nCoV-19) in healthy adults. For TCRbeta chain sequencing, PBMC samples from trial participants were taken at day 0 and at day 28 after the second dose. CDR1 and CDR2, looked up from the germline V gene, are KGHSH and LQKENI. Its CDR3 holds 15 amino acids, cysteine through phenylalanine. The only DNA kept is the CDR3, 45 bases in frame from the first base. The germline ends are 12 bases apart after V is trimmed by 0 bases and J by 4 bases. The CDR3 regions of human TCRbeta chains were analyzed by immunosequencing. The original methods were these. TCRs in the repertoires were matched against a reference library of SARS-CoV-2-specific TCRs that had been generated with the MIRA antigen-specificity platform. Breadth was defined as the fraction of unique TCRs that were SARS-CoV-2-associated, and depth was defined as the fraction of total T cells that were SARS-CoV-2-associated. Using the MIRA data, each spike-specific TCR was assigned both to the spike region to which the TCR was reactive and to a CD4 or CD8 class. Log10-transformed breadth and depth values were compared by one-way ANOVA with Sidak's multiple comparisons tests. TCRdb re-hosts the immuneACCESS table, in-frame sequences only. Its copies lack some clones; in the studies checked, an unresolved V gene accounts for under half of them, and the cause for the rest is not known. V, J and clone size are taken as reported in that table, and D and trimming were inferred from the DNA itself. Recorded for this sample are about 190,000 clones; approximately 92% of them occurred a single time. About 1.2% of the sample belongs to the ten largest clones.

As to this clone: The target of this receptor is not known. Base qualities were left out, and no much larger clone turns up one base away.

This TCR derives from an adult in good health. The source was peripheral blood, collected on day 0 of AZD1222 vaccination. The V and J genes are TRBV18 and TRBJ1-2, and the D gene may be TRBD1, 6 bases matching. The encoded CDR3 is CASSPPYKTGYGYTF. The nucleotides are TGTGCCAGCTCACCACCCTACAAGACAGGCTATGGCTACACCTTC.